The entry below gives a single T cell receptor (beta chain) sequence along with its context. Original analysis: The authors estimated nucleated cell counts from reference gene primer amplification. The protocol was immunoSEQ multiplex PCR, while the TCRdb copy is restricted to in-frame clones and leaves out a portion. V and J calls and clone size are copied from that table; D and trimming were computed from the DNA. Of about 180,000 clones listed, over 75% are singletons. The source of the sample is a study of blood T cell repertoires in COVID-19. Study-wide background: Samples taken during acute and convalescent COVID-19 were collected in the United States, Italy and Spain. Sources were T cells, B-cell-depleted T cells, or PBMCs; the material itself was cDNA or gDNA.

Trimming took 11 bases from V and 3 from J; bases not matched to a gene: 5. The CDR3 contains 13 residues. Per germline, CDR1 ENHRY and CDR2 SYGVKD. This TCR was sampled from an elderly woman with acute or convalescent COVID-19. The chain couples TRBV10-3 to TRBJ2-4, with 9 bases fitting TRBD1. Material: peripheral blood. The DNA of the CDR3 is TGTGCCTCGAGGACAGGGGACAAAAACATTCAGTACTTC. It encodes CASRTGDKNIQYF.